The 24 T cell receptor beta chains reported below all come from one sample, sequenced in a study of sequential checkpoint blockade in melanoma. Produced via immunoSEQ multiplex PCR; TCRdb's table is partial and in-frame only. The sample lists 34,000 or so clones; under 90% were seen once. Treatment given: randomized to nivolumab then ipilimumab (arm A) or the reverse (arm B). Sample: CD8+ T cells sorted from blood (inferred from file names), taken from a patient given nivolumab and ipilimumab in sequence. These receptors came from a human donor with melanoma.

A few counts support this clone. The chain uses TRBV6-6 and TRBJ1-2; no firm D call. V lost 0 bases and J lost 5, with 10 bases in between. Per germline, CDR1 MNHNY and CDR2 SVGAGI (reference sequence). The CDR3 loop spans 14 amino acids. CDR3 sequence: CASSYSSPGYGYTF. CDR3 DNA: TGTGCCAGCAGTTACTCGTCTCCGGGGTATGGCTACACCTTC.

The chain employs TRBV19 and TRBJ2-1; TRBD1 is a possible D gene (6 bases). CDR1 and CDR2 (germline): LNHDA, SQIVND (reference sequence). This CDR3 has 14 residues. The ends were cut back, 7 bases at V and 0 bases at J, with 10 bases in the middle. This CDR3 is CASNNRASYNEQFF. The CDR3 nucleotides read TGTGCCAGTAATAACAGGGCCTCCTACAATGAGCAGTTCTTC. Based on the CDR3 plus reference TRBV19 and TRBJ2-1, the full variable domain is DGGITQSPKYLFRKEGQNVTLSCEQNLNHDAMYWYRQDPGQGLRLIYYSQIVNDFQKGDIAEGYSVSREKKESFPLTVTSAQKNPTAFYLCASNNRASYNEQFFGPGTRLTVL.

This clone was detected a few times. The chain has TRBV7-3 and TRBJ2-7; TRBD1 agrees at 8 bases. CDR3 length: 14 amino acids. The ends lost 3 bases at V and 10 bases at J; junction bases unmatched: 11. Looked up from germline, CDR1 is SGHTA and CDR2 is FQGTGA. This CDR3 reads CASSLGQADYPQYF. The CDR3 bases are TGTGCCAGCAGCTTGGGACAGGCCGACTACCCTCAGTACTTC. The full variable domain, its missing parts supplied by reference TRBV7-3 and TRBJ2-7, is GAGVSQTPSNKVTEKGKYVELRCDPISGHTALYWYRQSLGQGPEFLIYFQGTGAADDSGLPNDRFFAVRPEGSVSTLKIQRTERGDSAVYLCASSLGQADYPQYFGPGTRLTVT.

This clone is a singleton in its sample. V and J are TRBV19 and TRBJ1-2; 9 nucleotides line up with TRBD1. In germline, CDR1 is LNHDA, CDR2 SQIVND (reference sequence). V dropped 5 bases and J dropped 6; count of bases not matched to a gene: 7. The CDR3 sequence is 14 residues long. The CDR3 nucleotides read TGTGCCAGTAGTCCCCGGGACAGGGTTGATGGCTACACCTTC. This gives the protein CASSPRDRVDGYTF. The full variable domain, rest sourced from reference TRBV19 and TRBJ1-2, is DGGITQSPKYLFRKEGQNVTLSCEQNLNHDAMYWYRQDPGQGLRLIYYSQIVNDFQKGDIAEGYSVSREKKESFPLTVTSAQKNPTAFYLCASSPRDRVDGYTFGSGTRLTVV.

The chain links TRBV5-1 to TRBJ2-4, with D uncertain. CDR1 is SGHRS, CDR2 YFSETQ, per germline. V lost 5 bases and J lost 0, with 9 bases in between. The CDR3 has 14 amino acids. CDR3 residues: CASSNGVAKNIQYF. DNA of the CDR3: TGCGCCAGCAGTAACGGAGTAGCCAAAAACATTCAGTACTTC.

The chain recombines TRBV14 with TRBJ1-5; unclear D gene. CDR3 size: 13 residues. Germline CDR1 is SGHDN and CDR2 is FVKESK. V was pared by 0 bases and J by 7 bases, with 7 bases between. DNA of the CDR3: TGTGCCAGCAGCCAAGATAAGAGGCAGCCCCAGCATTTT. It is translated as CASSQDKRQPQHF.

The chain employs TRBV27 and TRBJ2-1; 8 bases are shared with TRBD2. V was clipped by 3 bases and J by 9 bases; unmatched bases: 10. CDR3 size: 15 residues. CDR1 and CDR2 from the germline V gene are MNHEY and SMNVEV (reference sequence). The CDR3 DNA reads as TGTGCCAGCAGTTTGGTTAGCGGGGCCTTCGGTGAGCAGTTCTTC. Encoded protein: CASSLVSGAFGEQFF.

The chain links TRBV5-6 to TRBJ1-5; 9 bases align to TRBD1. The J segment lost 6 bases and the V segment lost 3 bases, leaving 1 base of the junction unmatched. Germline CDR1 and CDR2: SGHDT and YYEEEE. This CDR3 is built from 13 residues. CDR3 sequence: CASSSTGGQPQHF. The CDR3 nucleotides read TGTGCCAGCAGCTCGACAGGGGGTCAGCCCCAGCATTTT.

The J gene is TRBJ2-7, the V gene TRBV5-5; 11 positions match TRBD2. V lost 4 bases, J lost 2 bases, and 5 bases stayed unmatched. The germline CDR1 and CDR2 sequences are SGHKS and YYEKEE (reference sequence). This CDR3 is 15 amino acids long. CDR3: CASSHRLAGTYEQYF. The CDR3 DNA follows: TGTGCCAGCAGCCATAGACTAGCGGGGACCTACGAGCAGTACTTC.

CDR3 sequence (DNA): TGTGCCAGCAGCGGACAGGGTATGAACACTGAAGCTTTCTTT. Residues: CASSGQGMNTEAFF. The chain carries TRBV14 and TRBJ1-1, with TRBD1 matching over 8 bases. Unmatched junction bases numbered 2, after V lost 5 bases and J lost 0 bases. The CDR3 has 14 amino acids. Germline CDR1 and CDR2: SGHDN and FVKESK.

The CDR3: CASSWQGTPRRGNTIYF. For the CDR3, the DNA is TGTGCCAGCAGTTGGCAGGGAACTCCTAGACGTGGAAACACCATATATTTT. The J gene is TRBJ1-3, the V gene TRBV6-7; the D gene is possibly TRBD1 (5 bases). TRBV6-7 has ORF status, its function being uncertain. V lost 4 bases and J lost 3, with 19 bases in between. CDR3 length: 17 residues.

The chain has TRBV28 and TRBJ1-1, with D possibly being TRBD1 (5 bases). The CDR3 sequence is 17 residues long. Germline values: CDR1 MDHEN, CDR2 SYDVKM. The V end was cut by 6 bases, the J end by 0 bases, with 20 bases between. As DNA, the CDR3 is TGTGCCAGCAGCCTCCGAGGAAGGGGTCAGATGAACACTGAAGCTTTCTTT. It yields the protein CASSLRGRGQMNTEAFF.

The chain carries TRBV7-9 and TRBJ2-2; 7 bases line up with TRBD2. The ends lost 5 bases at V and 1 base at J; junction bases unmatched: 10. CDR3 length: 17 residues. Germline V lookup: CDR1 SEHNR, CDR2 FQNEAQ (reference sequence). Written as DNA, the CDR3 is TGTGCCAGCAGCACTCAGCTTAGCGGGCTGAACACCGGGGAGCTGTTTTTT. Protein: CASSTQLSGLNTGELFF.

The rearrangement links TRBV7-9 to TRBJ1-2; D not certain. This CDR3 is built from 14 residues. Germline-derived CDR1 and CDR2 are SEHNR and FQNEAQ (reference sequence). V gave up 1 base and J gave up 0 bases, with 6 bases separating them. The CDR3 nucleotides read TGTGCCAGCAGCTTAGTCCCCACTAACTATGGCTACACCTTC. As protein: CASSLVPTNYGYTF.

The rearrangement uses TRBV15 and TRBJ1-5, with D perhaps TRBD1 (5 bases). V was trimmed by 1 base and J by 2 bases, leaving 12 bases between them. Germline values: CDR1 LNHNV, CDR2 YYDKDF (reference sequence). This CDR3 has 16 amino acids. CDR3 nucleotides: TGTGCCACCAGCAGAGTACGGGGGACGGGCAATCAGCCCCAGCATTTT. It yields the protein CATSRVRGTGNQPQHF.

CDR3 protein: CASSQGTVQDTQYF. The CDR3 DNA reads TGCGCCAGCAGCCAAGGGACAGTCCAAGATACGCAGTATTTT. This chain links TRBV4-3 with TRBJ2-3, with D maybe TRBD1 (6 bases). This CDR3 has 14 amino acids. V was pared by 1 base and J by 5 bases, with 10 bases between. Germline V gene lookup returns CDR1 LGHNA and CDR2 YSLEER.

The chain recombines TRBV7-9 with TRBJ2-5, with D perhaps matching TRBD2 (6 bases). This CDR3 has 13 residues. Trimming shortened V by 1 base and J by 3 bases, and 6 bases separated the two germline ends. The V gene's germline CDR1 is SEHNR and CDR2 FQNEAQ (reference sequence). For the CDR3, the DNA is TGTGCCAGCAGCTTAGGACTAGAAGAGACCCAGTACTTC. It encodes CASSLGLEETQYF. The full variable domain, with the rest looked up from reference TRBV7-9 and TRBJ2-5, is DTGVSQNPRHKITKRGQNVTFRCDPISEHNRLYWYRQTLGQGPEFLTYFQNEAQLEKSRLLSDRFSAERPKGSFSTLEIQRTEQGDSAMYLCASSLGLEETQYFGPGTRLLVL.

This clone was recorded a few times. V gene TRBV7-9 combines with J gene TRBJ1-3, with D possibly TRBD1 on 6 matching bases. Germline CDR1 and CDR2: SEHNR and FQNEAQ (reference sequence). The CDR3 is 12 residues long. The germline V and J ends were trimmed by 10 bases and 4 bases, with 11 bases remaining between them. The DNA of the CDR3 is TGTGCCATAGGGACATCGGGAAACACCATATATTTT. This sequence encodes CAIGTSGNTIYF.

This chain uses TRBV5-1 with TRBJ2-7; 12 bases are a match to TRBD2. Germline V gene lookup returns CDR1 SGHRS and CDR2 YFSETQ. The CDR3 length is 15 residues. Losses at the gene ends were 5 bases for V and 2 bases for J; bases not matched to a gene: 5. The CDR3 reads CASSPWTSGTYEQYF. CDR3 DNA sequence: TGCGCCAGCAGTCCTTGGACTAGCGGGACCTACGAGCAGTACTTC.

This chain joins TRBV28 and TRBJ1-6; possibly TRBD1 for D (6 bases). This CDR3 comprises 14 residues. V was pared by 7 bases and J by 10 bases, with 17 bases between. Per the germline V gene, CDR1 is MDHEN and CDR2 is SYDVKM. CDR3 region: CASILGPGGSPLHF. The DNA for the CDR3 is TGTGCCAGCATCTTGGGGCCGGGGGGCTCACCCCTCCACTTT. The whole variable domain, remainder taken from reference TRBV28 and TRBJ1-6, is DVKVTQSSRYLVKRTGEKVFLECVQDMDHENMFWYRQDPGLGLRLIYFSYDVKMKEKGDIPEGYSVSREKKERFSLILESASTNQTSMYLCASILGPGGSPLHFGNGTRLTVT.

The CDR3 sequence is CASSQERLAGYNEQFF. CDR3 DNA sequence: TGCGCCAGCAGCCAAGAACGGCTAGCGGGCTACAATGAGCAGTTCTTC. This chain joins TRBV4-1 and TRBJ2-1; 8 bases match TRBD2. V gave up 0 bases and J gave up 3 bases; unmatched junction bases: 4. CDR1 and CDR2 from the germline V gene are MGHRA and YSYEKL. This CDR3 comprises 16 residues.

The chain employs TRBV2 and TRBJ2-3; possibly TRBD1 for D (6 bases). V was cut by 8 bases and J by 3 bases, with 15 bases left in between. This CDR3 is 14 amino acids long. Germline-derived CDR1 and CDR2 are SNHLY and FYNNEI. CDR3 DNA: TGTGCCAGCGAACAGGGTGGGTGGACAGATACGCAGTATTTT. Protein sequence: CASEQGGWTDTQYF. Full variable domain (outside the CDR3, taken from reference TRBV2 and TRBJ2-3): EPEVTQTPSHQVTQMGQEVILRCVPISNHLYFYWYRQILGQKVEFLVSFYNNEISEKSEIFDDQFSVERPDGSNFTLKIRSTKLEDSAMYFCASEQGGWTDTQYFGPGTRLTVL.

This chain uses TRBV27 with TRBJ2-1; D gene ambiguous. Germline V CDR1 and CDR2: MNHEY, SMNVEV (reference sequence). Trimming took 0 bases from V and 2 from J, leaving 5 bases between them. CDR3 length: 14 amino acids. The CDR3: CASSLSPAYNEQFF. As DNA, the CDR3 is TGTGCCAGCAGTTTATCTCCAGCCTACAATGAGCAGTTCTTC.

The chain couples TRBV7-8 to TRBJ2-2, with TRBD2 as a possible D gene (6 bases). The V and J ends lost 5 bases and 6 bases respectively, with 7 bases between them. The CDR3 is made up of 12 amino acids. Germline values: CDR1 SGHVS, CDR2 FQNEAQ. The CDR3, as DNA: TGTGCCAGCAGCCCGGGGGCCGGGGAGCTGTTTTTT. Amino acids: CASSPGAGELFF.